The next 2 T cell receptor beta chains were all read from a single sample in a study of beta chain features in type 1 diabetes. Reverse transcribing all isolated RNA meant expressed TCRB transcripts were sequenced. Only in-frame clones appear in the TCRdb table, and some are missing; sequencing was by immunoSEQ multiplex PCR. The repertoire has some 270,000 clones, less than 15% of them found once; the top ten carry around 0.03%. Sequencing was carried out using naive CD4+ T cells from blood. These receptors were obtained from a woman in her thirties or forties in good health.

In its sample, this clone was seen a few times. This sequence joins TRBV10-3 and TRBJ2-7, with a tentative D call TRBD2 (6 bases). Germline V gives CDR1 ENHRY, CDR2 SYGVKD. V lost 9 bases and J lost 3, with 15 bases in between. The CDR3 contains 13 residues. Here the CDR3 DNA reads TGTGCCATACGACCGACGGGGGACTACGAGCAGTACTTC. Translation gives CAIRPTGDYEQYF.

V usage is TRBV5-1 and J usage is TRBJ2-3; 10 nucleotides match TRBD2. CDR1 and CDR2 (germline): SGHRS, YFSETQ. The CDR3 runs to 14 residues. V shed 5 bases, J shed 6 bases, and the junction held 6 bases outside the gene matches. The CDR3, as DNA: TGCGCCAGCAGTGCTAGCGGGGGTCCTGATACGCAGTATTTT. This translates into CASSASGGPDTQYF.